This T cell receptor beta chain was observed in a study of shared clonotypes between healthy human individuals. Clones were read by immunoSEQ multiplex PCR, and TCRdb kept only the in-frame ones, dropping some. This table has millions of clones, more than 90% appearing once. V was shortened by 7 bases and J by 4 bases, with 8 bases between the two germline ends. Germline CDR1 SNHLY, CDR2 FYNNEI. The CDR3 covers 12 residues. The material sequenced was naive CD4+ T cells sorted from blood. Indicated subset: CD45RA+ positively selected. The rearrangement joins TRBV2 to TRBJ1-3, with D uncertain. The sequence derives from a man in his late teens or twenties in good health. The CDR3 bases are TGTGCCAGCAAAGCCGGCGGAAACACCATATATTTT. Protein: CASKAGGNTIYF.